Following are 31 T cell receptor beta chains from one sample sequenced in a study of cytomegalovirus exposure and HLA in healthy donors. Use of 60 Vbeta and 13 Jbeta primers characterized the PCR. The repertoire was sequenced with immunoSEQ multiplex PCR; TCRdb's copy has only in-frame clones and lacks some. The sample holds about 200,000 clones; 9.5% to 15% are singletons and the top ten take approximately 7.8%. Source material: PBMCs. The receptor set was obtained from a man between 50 and 59 years old in good health and CMV-seropositive.

This clone turned up a few times. The V gene is TRBV5-4, the J gene TRBJ2-1; D is ambiguous. This CDR3 is built from 13 residues. V was cut by 4 bases and J by 1 base, with 6 bases left in between. Looked up from germline, CDR1 is SGHNT and CDR2 is YYREEE (reference sequence). Here the CDR3 reads CASSPPSYNEQFF. Written as DNA, the CDR3 is TGTGCCAGCAGCCCCCCGTCCTACAATGAGCAGTTCTTC.

This clone has more than one count but fewer than ten. The gene calls are TRBV5-1 and TRBJ2-3; TRBD2 matches at 12 bases. The CDR3 extends over 16 amino acids. CDR1 is SGHRS and CDR2 is YFSETQ in the germline V gene. The junction had 3 bases not matched to a gene; V was cut back by 4 bases and J by 0 bases. The CDR3: CASSPGLAGSTDTQYF. The CDR3 nucleotides read TGCGCCAGCAGCCCAGGACTAGCGGGAAGCACAGATACGCAGTATTTT.

About this clone itself: The junction departs from germline at one end; a sequencing error may be responsible. The chain uses TRBV7-2 and TRBJ1-5; 7 bases line up with TRBD1. Germline V gene data show CDR1 as SGHTA and CDR2 as FQGNSA. CDR3 length: 14 residues. The DNA for the CDR3 is TGTGCCAGCAGTTTAGGGACAGTCAATCAGCCCCAGCATTTT. Encoded protein: CASSLGTVNQPQHF.

This clone was detected only a few times. The chain joins TRBV6-5 to TRBJ1-2; possible D gene TRBD1, 6 bases. Per germline, CDR1 MNHEY and CDR2 SVGAGI. The length of the CDR3 is 14 residues. Between the trimmed V and J ends, which lost 7 bases and 0 bases, there was a span of 12 bases. The CDR3 protein is CASKRDTTNYGYTF. Written as DNA, the CDR3 is TGTGCCAGCAAACGGGACACCACTAACTATGGCTACACCTTC.

The chain joins TRBV30 to TRBJ2-1, with 9 bases that match TRBD2. The germline V gene encodes CDR1 GTSNPN and CDR2 SVGIG (reference sequence). With 0 bases clipped from V and 6 bases from J, the junction kept 12 bases outside the gene matches. The CDR3 sequence is 17 residues long. The CDR3 loop reads CAWSVRIAGVWGNEQFF. The CDR3 DNA is TGTGCCTGGAGTGTACGGATAGCGGGGGTTTGGGGCAATGAGCAGTTCTTC.

CDR3 DNA sequence: TGTGCCAGCGGTCTAGCCGGGGACATTCAGTACTTC. Protein: CASGLAGDIQYF. The chain recombines TRBV5-4 with TRBJ2-4, with D perhaps matching TRBD2 (5 bases). Germline V gene lookup returns CDR1 SGHNT and CDR2 YYREEE (reference sequence). Trimming cost V 7 bases and J 8 bases, with 13 bases left between them. The CDR3 contains 12 residues.

This clone has just a few counts. The gene calls are TRBV28 and TRBJ1-1, with D perhaps matching TRBD1 (5 bases). Trimming cost V 4 bases and J 0 bases, with 12 bases left between them. Per germline, CDR1 MDHEN and CDR2 SYDVKM. The CDR3 has 15 residues. DNA for the CDR3: TGTGCCAGCAGTTCCCCAGCAGGGCTGAACACTGAAGCTTTCTTT. It encodes CASSSPAGLNTEAFF.

This clone appeared a few times. Other DNA sequences in this sample translate to the same CDR3. The chain combines TRBV7-2 with TRBJ2-1; D perhaps matches TRBD1 (5 bases). The CDR3 is 15 amino acids. CDR1 and CDR2 (germline): SGHTA, FQGNSA. V was clipped by 1 base and J by 4 bases, with 11 bases between them. Written as DNA, the CDR3 is TGTGCCAGCAGCTTAGGGCCAGGGTCTTACAATGAGCAGTTCTTC. It codes for CASSLGPGSYNEQFF.

The chain combines TRBV5-8 with TRBJ1-6; D gene ambiguous. V was cut by 1 base and J by 13 bases, with 9 bases left in between. CDR1 is SGHTS, CDR2 YDEGEE, per germline. The CDR3 has 12 amino acids. The CDR3 is CASSLLNTPLHF. The CDR3, as DNA: TGTGCCAGCAGCTTGCTAAATACTCCCCTCCACTTT.

This clone has a handful of counts. The chain uses TRBV5-1 and TRBJ1-1; 11 positions match TRBD1. Trimming at V came to 4 bases and at J to 0 bases, leaving 8 bases not matched to a gene. This CDR3 contains 17 residues. Germline V lookup: CDR1 SGHRS, CDR2 YFSETQ. The CDR3 here is CASSIGTGGGMNTEAFF. The CDR3 nucleotides read TGCGCCAGCAGCATAGGGACAGGGGGTGGGATGAACACTGAAGCTTTCTTT.

This clone was counted only a few times. The J gene is TRBJ2-1, the V gene TRBV7-2; 12 nucleotides agree with TRBD1. Trimming cost V 5 bases and J 7 bases; bases outside gene matches: 15. CDR1 and CDR2 (germline): SGHTA, FQGNSA. The length of the CDR3 is 18 residues. The DNA of the CDR3 is TGTGCCAGCAGCCAAAGGGGCGGGACAGGGGGCGCAGGAAATGAGCAGTTCTTC. Its protein is CASSQRGGTGGAGNEQFF.

A few counts support this clone. The chain links TRBV11-3 to TRBJ2-7, with D possibly matching TRBD1 (5 bases). The CDR3 sequence is 12 residues long. V was shortened by 5 bases and J by 3 bases, with 8 bases between the two germline ends. The germline CDR1 and CDR2 sequences are SGHNT and YENEEA. For the CDR3, the DNA is TGTGCCAGCAGCGCAGGGATCTACGAGCAGTACTTC. This codes for CASSAGIYEQYF.

The rearrangement joins TRBV7-9 to TRBJ2-2; 8 bases are a match to TRBD1. CDR3 length equals 15 residues. J was trimmed by 7 bases and V by 5 bases; bases with no gene match: 9. Germline CDR1 is SEHNR and CDR2 is FQNEAQ (reference sequence). CDR3 amino acids: CASSPETGGGGELFF. The CDR3 nucleotides are TGTGCCAGCAGCCCCGAAACAGGGGGAGGCGGGGAGCTGTTTTTT.

V is TRBV7-9 and J is TRBJ1-5, with TRBD1 as a possible D gene (5 bases). The CDR3 loop spans 15 amino acids. V lost 4 bases and J 2 bases, leaving 12 bases between the germline ends. Germline CDR1 and CDR2: SEHNR and FQNEAQ (reference sequence). In DNA, the CDR3 is TGTGCCAGCAGCTCCGGGGGACGCGGCAATCAGCCCCAGCATTTT. Protein product: CASSSGGRGNQPQHF.

This clone was seen a few times. The gene calls are TRBV30 and TRBJ1-5; 8 nucleotides match TRBD1. The germline V gene has CDR1 GTSNPN and CDR2 SVGIG (reference sequence). The CDR3 covers 17 residues. Germline trimming cut 0 bases from V and 7 bases from J; bases unmatched to any gene: 14. This CDR3 is CAWSVLPLAGGGQPQHF. The CDR3 DNA sequence: TGTGCCTGGAGTGTACTACCCCTGGCAGGGGGCGGACAGCCCCAGCATTTT.

This clone was detected only a few times. This sequence joins TRBV23-1 and TRBJ1-4, with D perhaps matching TRBD1 (5 bases). TRBV23-1 is given ORF status, its function remaining uncertain. This CDR3 comprises 15 residues. V dropped 3 bases and J dropped 6 bases, with 14 bases sitting between them. The CDR3: CASSHPRRGDEKLFF. DNA for the CDR3: TGCGCCAGCAGTCACCCAAGGAGGGGAGATGAAAAACTGTTTTTT.

The rearrangement links TRBV6-4 to TRBJ1-6, with D unclear. Germline V CDR1 and CDR2: MRHNA, SNTAGT. The CDR3 is 15 residues long. The ends were cut back, 5 bases at V and 9 bases at J, with 17 bases in the middle. The CDR3 DNA reads as TGTGCCAGCAGTCCTGGGTCGTCCCGCGGTTCACCCCTCCACTTT. Amino acids: CASSPGSSRGSPLHF.

V and J are TRBV7-2 and TRBJ2-5, with 8 bases aligning to TRBD1. The CDR3 covers 17 residues. Germline V gene data show CDR1 as SGHTA and CDR2 as FQGNSA. V lost 2 bases, J lost 4 bases, and 12 bases stayed unmatched. CDR3 sequence reads: CASSLNPGAGGRETQYF. CDR3 bases: TGTGCCAGCAGCTTAAATCCCGGGGCAGGGGGCCGAGAGACCCAGTACTTC.

This clone showed up just a few times. The chain couples TRBV7-2 to TRBJ1-1; no clear D. CDR1 is SGHTA, CDR2 FQGNSA, per germline. The CDR3 totals 13 residues. V was trimmed by 5 bases and J by 1 base, leaving 8 bases between them. DNA for the CDR3: TGTGCCAGCAGCCCCTCGTGGAACACTGAAGCTTTCTTT. It translates to CASSPSWNTEAFF.

This clone has a handful of counts. V is TRBV5-6 and J is TRBJ1-6; D remains unclear. Trimming removed 3 bases from V and 0 bases from J, with 13 bases in between. The CDR3 loop spans 17 amino acids. Germline CDR1 and CDR2: SGHDT and YYEEEE. The CDR3 DNA is TGTGCCAGCAGCTCAACTCTAGATAGCTCCTATAATTCACCCCTCCACTTT. Translated, it gives CASSSTLDSSYNSPLHF.

Concerning this clone: The sample has other DNA sequences that encode this CDR3 too. For the CDR3, the DNA is TGCGCCAGCAGCTCCGACAGGGCAAATACTGAAGCTTTCTTT. It encodes CASSSDRANTEAFF. The chain is built from TRBV5-1 and TRBJ1-1; 7 nucleotides align to TRBD1. The germline CDR1 and CDR2 sequences are SGHRS and YFSETQ. The CDR3 consists of 14 residues. Trimming removed 3 bases from V and 5 bases from J; junction bases left unmatched: 7.

The chain recombines TRBV7-8 with TRBJ2-1; TRBD2 matches 12 bases. Germline trimming cut 2 bases from V and 3 bases from J; bases unmatched to any gene: 2. The germline V gene encodes CDR1 SGHVS and CDR2 FQNEAQ. The CDR3 spans 16 residues. This chain's CDR3 is CASSLTSGGLYNEQFF. CDR3 sequence (DNA): TGTGCCAGCAGCTTAACTAGCGGGGGGCTCTACAATGAGCAGTTCTTC.

The chain joins TRBV11-3 to TRBJ1-2; 8 bases map to TRBD1. This CDR3 has 13 amino acids. The V gene's germline CDR1 is SGHNT and CDR2 YENEEA. V was clipped by 5 bases and J by 4 bases; unmatched bases: 3. The CDR3, as DNA: TGTGCCAGCAGCCCGGGGACAGGCTATGGCTACACCTTC. Protein: CASSPGTGYGYTF. Full variable domain (rest looked up from reference TRBV11-3 and TRBJ1-2): EAGVVQSPRYKIIEKKQPVAFWCNPISGHNTLYWYLQNLGQGPELLIRYENEEAVDDSQLPKDRFSAERLKGVDSTLKIQPAELGDSAVYLCASSPGTGYGYTFGSGTRLTVV.

The V and J genes are TRBV5-1 and TRBJ1-2; TRBD1 aligns across 7 bases. Germline V gene lookup returns CDR1 SGHRS and CDR2 YFSETQ. The CDR3 runs to 14 residues. J lost 2 bases, V lost 2 bases, and 3 bases had no gene match. CDR3 sequence: CASSFTGDNYGYTF. In DNA, the CDR3 is TGCGCCAGCAGCTTTACAGGGGACAACTATGGCTACACCTTC.

V usage is TRBV5-1 and J usage is TRBJ1-6; 11 positions match TRBD1. The germline CDR1 and CDR2 sequences are SGHRS and YFSETQ. This CDR3 has 16 amino acids. V was clipped by 2 bases and J by 10 bases; unmatched bases: 8. The CDR3 sequence is CASSFLGQGESSPLHF. As DNA, the CDR3 is TGCGCCAGCAGCTTCTTGGGACAGGGGGAGAGCTCACCCCTCCACTTT.

The rearrangement uses TRBV5-6 and TRBJ2-2; perhaps TRBD1 as D (5 bases). CDR1 SGHDT and CDR2 YYEEEE come from the germline V gene. Trimming stripped 9 bases from V and 5 bases from J, with 23 bases between. The CDR3 covers 16 residues. CDR3 amino acids: CATYYQGAGMTGELFF. CDR3 bases: TGTGCCACCTACTACCAAGGAGCAGGGATGACCGGGGAGCTGTTTTTT.

This clone was counted only a few times. The genes are TRBV11-2 and TRBJ2-5, with TRBD2 as a possible D gene (6 bases). The CDR3 length is 15 residues. Germline assignment: CDR1 SGHAT and CDR2 FQNNGV. V lost 4 bases, J lost 1 base, and 13 bases lay in between. CDR3 in DNA: TGTGCCAGCAGCTCGGACGGGACTTCCCAAGAGACCCAGTACTTC. Its protein is CASSSDGTSQETQYF.

This clone was counted a few times. The V gene is TRBV7-9, the J gene TRBJ2-1, with 14 bases fitting TRBD2. The CDR3 loop spans 15 amino acids. CDR1 SEHNR and CDR2 FQNEAQ come from the germline V gene (reference sequence). With V trimmed by 6 bases and J by 8 bases, 6 bases remained unmatched. In nucleotides, the CDR3 is TGTGCCAGCAGTCAAGGGACTAGCGGGGGATATGAGCAGTTCTTC. Residues: CASSQGTSGGYEQFF.

This clone was detected only a few times. This chain joins TRBV4-3 and TRBJ2-1; D might be TRBD1 (6 bases). The CDR3 length is 15 residues. The germline V gene encodes CDR1 LGHNA and CDR2 YSLEER. Trimming removed 2 bases at V and 0 bases at J, with 8 bases between. CDR3: CASSQQTGSYNEQFF. In nucleotides, the CDR3 is TGCGCCAGCAGCCAACAGACAGGCTCCTACAATGAGCAGTTCTTC.

This clone showed up just a few times. The V call is TRBV4-2, the J call TRBJ2-1, with TRBD1 identical over 9 bases. The V and J ends lost 7 bases and 0 bases, in that order; junction bases with no gene match: 10. This CDR3 is built from 17 residues. CDR1 is LGHNA, CDR2 YNFKEQ, per germline. CDR3 amino acids: CASNREGTGSSYNEQFF. The CDR3 nucleotides read TGTGCCAGCAACCGTGAGGGGACAGGGAGCTCCTACAATGAGCAGTTCTTC.

The chain couples TRBV10-3 to TRBJ1-1; the D gene is possibly TRBD1 (6 bases). CDR1 is ENHRY and CDR2 is SYGVKD in the germline V gene. This CDR3 has 12 residues. V was cut by 6 bases and J by 5 bases, with 10 bases left in between. CDR3 bases: TGTGCCATCAGCGGACAGACAACTGAAGCTTTCTTT. This encodes CAISGQTTEAFF.